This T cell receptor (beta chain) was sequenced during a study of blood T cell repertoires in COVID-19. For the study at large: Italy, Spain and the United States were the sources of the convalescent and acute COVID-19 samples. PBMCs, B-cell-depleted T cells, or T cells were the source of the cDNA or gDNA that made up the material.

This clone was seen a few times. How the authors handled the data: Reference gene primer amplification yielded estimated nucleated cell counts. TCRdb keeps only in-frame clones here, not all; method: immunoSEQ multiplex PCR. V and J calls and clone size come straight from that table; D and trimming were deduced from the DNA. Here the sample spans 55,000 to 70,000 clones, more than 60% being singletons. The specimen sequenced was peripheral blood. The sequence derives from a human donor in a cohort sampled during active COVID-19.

The CDR3 DNA reads as TGTGCCAGCAGTTACTCGAAGGCTAGCGGGAGGGCCTACGAGCAGTACTTC. As protein: CASSYSKASGRAYEQYF. V gene TRBV6-2 or TRBV6-3 combines with J gene TRBJ2-7; 12 nucleotides agree with TRBD2. J lost 2 bases, V lost 0 bases, and 5 bases had no gene match. Germline-derived CDR1 and CDR2 are MNHEY and SVGEGT. CDR3 length equals 17 residues.